This TCR beta chain derives from a study of cytomegalovirus exposure and HLA in healthy donors. The CDR3 has 14 residues. Germline V gene data show CDR1 as SGDLS and CDR2 as YYNGEE. 60 Vbeta and 13 Jbeta primers were used in PCR. Clones were sequenced by immunoSEQ multiplex PCR, and TCRdb holds only the in-frame ones, with some missing. The profile shows about 220,000 clones, around 80% of them singletons. Sample: PBMCs. The chain joins TRBV9 to TRBJ2-5; possibly TRBD2 for D (7 bases). The assigned J gene may be wrong: the sequence end matches TRBJ2-7 better. This clonotype was sampled from a boy between 2 and 10 years old in good health and CMV-seronegative. CDR3 nucleotides: TGTGCCAGCAGCGGGGAGGGGGAGGCGTACGAGCAGTACTTC. The encoded protein is CASSGEGEAYEQYF.